A single sample is the source of the 12 T cell receptor beta chains below, sequenced in a study of T-cell memory formation after mild COVID-19. From the 5' RACE reads, TCRdb called clonotypes with MiXCR, one entry per CDR3 protein. The sample contains about 470,000 distinct CDR3 sequences, around a quarter of which appear only once. Sequencing was done on a sample of PBMCs or a T cell subset sorted from them (not recorded which). These TCRs come from an adult woman who had mild COVID-19 (a few samples of this study predate the infection). Cell type and time point are not known.

The chain uses TRBV5-1 and TRBJ2-4, with a tentative D call TRBD2 (6 bases). V lost 2 bases and J 2 bases, leaving 14 bases between the germline ends. This CDR3 comprises 16 residues. From germline, CDR1 is SGHRS and CDR2 YFSETQ. Here the CDR3 reads CASSLIGGSPKNIQYF. The CDR3 region has the DNA TGCGCCAGCAGCTTAATCGGGGGTTCGCCCAAAAACATTCAGTACTTC.

CDR3 residues: CASSEEDREQFF. CDR3 DNA sequence: TGTGCCAGCAGTGAAGAGGACAGAGAGCAGTTCTTC. The chain employs TRBV2 and TRBJ2-1, with D tentatively TRBD1 (6 bases). Trimming took 1 base from V and 10 from J, leaving 8 bases between them. This CDR3 region has 12 residues. The germline V gene encodes CDR1 SNHLY and CDR2 FYNNEI.

The rearrangement links TRBV4-1 to TRBJ1-1; no firm D call. From germline, CDR1 is MGHRA and CDR2 YSYEKL. The CDR3 runs to 14 residues. Trimming cost V 1 base and J 4 bases, with 10 bases left between them. The CDR3 bases are TGCGCCAGCAGCCAAGCTCCGGGCCGCACTGAAGCTTTCTTT. Protein sequence: CASSQAPGRTEAFF.

In its sample, this clonotype was seen a few times. The chain combines TRBV9 with TRBJ2-7; D is unclear. Per the germline V gene, CDR1 is SGDLS and CDR2 is YYNGEE. There are 12 residues in the CDR3. V was shortened by 3 bases and J by 5 bases, with 9 bases between the two germline ends. CDR3 in DNA: TGTGCCAGCAGCGAATTCGGGCACGAGCAGTACTTC. It codes for CASSEFGHEQYF.

This rearrangement joins TRBV5-5 to TRBJ1-1; D perhaps matches TRBD1 (6 bases). The CDR3 runs to 13 residues. V was shortened by 0 bases and J by 13 bases, with 16 bases between the two germline ends. Germline lookup yields CDR1 SGHKS and CDR2 YYEKEE (reference sequence). The CDR3 region has the DNA TGTGCCAGCAGCTTGGAGTCACAGGGATATGTTTTCTTT. Its translation: CASSLESQGYVFF. Together with reference TRBV5-5 and TRBJ1-1, the CDR3 gives the full variable domain: DAGVTQSPTHLIKTRGQQVTLRCSPISGHKSVSWYQQVLGQGPQFIFQYYEKEERGRGNFPDRFSARQFPNYSSELNVNALLLGDSALYLCASSLESQGYVFFGQGTRLTVV.

This clonotype occurred once. The V and J genes are TRBV12-3 or TRBV12-4 and TRBJ2-1, with D perhaps being TRBD1 or TRBD2 (7 bases each). CDR3 length: 14 residues. V dropped 7 bases and J dropped 5 bases, with 15 bases sitting between them. DNA for the CDR3: TGTGCCAGCACAGGGGGGGGAATACACAATGAGCAGTTCTTC. Translation gives CASTGGGIHNEQFF.

The chain employs TRBV29-1 and TRBJ2-3, with TRBD1 matching over 7 bases. There are 14 residues in the CDR3. V dropped 5 bases and J dropped 2; count of bases not matched to a gene: 7. CDR1 is SQVTM, CDR2 ANQGSEA, per germline. CDR3 bases: TGCAGCGTTAAAACAGGGGCTCTCACAGATACGCAGTATTTT. Amino acid sequence: CSVKTGALTDTQYF.

Only a few counts were recorded for this clonotype. The chain uses TRBV18 and TRBJ2-7; D may be TRBD2 (5 bases). Germline lookup yields CDR1 KGHSH and CDR2 LQKENI. Between the trimmed V and J ends, which lost 7 bases and 0 bases, there was a span of 10 bases. The CDR3 is made up of 13 amino acids. The CDR3 DNA follows: TGTGCCAGCTTTTCGACTACCTCCTACGAGCAGTACTTC. This encodes CASFSTTSYEQYF.

The DNA for the CDR3 is TGTGCCAGCAGTTTCCCCTCGGGAGGCTCCTACGAGCAGTACTTC. Encoded protein: CASSFPSGGSYEQYF. J is TRBJ2-7 and V is TRBV28; TRBD2 matches 7 bases. Germline CDR1 and CDR2: MDHEN and SYDVKM. V was clipped by 3 bases and J by 0 bases; unmatched bases: 5. The CDR3 loop spans 15 amino acids.

CDR3 in amino acids: CASSQDREGIPFGQETQYF. In nucleotides, the CDR3 is TGTGCCAGCAGCCAAGATCGGGAAGGGATTCCGTTTGGCCAAGAGACCCAGTACTTC. The rearrangement uses TRBV3-1 and TRBJ2-5; D perhaps matches TRBD2 (5 bases). Between the trimmed V and J ends, which lost 0 bases and 1 base, there was a span of 21 bases. The CDR3 runs 19 residues. CDR1 and CDR2 from the germline V gene are LGHDT and YNNKEL (reference sequence).

CDR3 DNA: TGTGCCACCAGTGCCCCGGGTGGAGGGGAAGGGGTGTTTTACTACAATGAGCAGTTCTTC. It specifies CATSAPGGGEGVFYYNEQFF. V gene TRBV24-1 combines with J gene TRBJ2-1, with D perhaps TRBD2 (6 bases). The CDR3 sequence is 20 residues long. Germline V gene sequence: CDR1 KGHDR, CDR2 SFDVKD. V lost 5 bases, J lost 3 bases, and 28 bases lay in between.

The rearrangement joins TRBV9 to TRBJ1-1; the D is unclear. V dropped 4 bases and J dropped 1 base, with 20 bases sitting between them. In germline, CDR1 is SGDLS, CDR2 YYNGEE. This CDR3 spans 17 amino acids. The CDR3 protein is CASSSSPGGLGNTEAFF. CDR3 DNA: TGTGCCAGCAGCTCCTCTCCGGGAGGACTGGGGAACACTGAAGCTTTCTTT.